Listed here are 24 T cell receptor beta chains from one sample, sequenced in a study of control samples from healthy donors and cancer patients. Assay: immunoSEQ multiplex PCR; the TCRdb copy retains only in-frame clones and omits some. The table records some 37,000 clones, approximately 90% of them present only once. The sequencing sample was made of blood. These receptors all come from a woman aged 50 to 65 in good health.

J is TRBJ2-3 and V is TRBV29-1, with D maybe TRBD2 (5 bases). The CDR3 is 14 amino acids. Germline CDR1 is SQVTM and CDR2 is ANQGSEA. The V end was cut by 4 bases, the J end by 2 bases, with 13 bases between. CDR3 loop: CSVVLAHHTDTQYF. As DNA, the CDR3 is TGCAGCGTTGTTCTAGCCCACCACACAGATACGCAGTATTTT.

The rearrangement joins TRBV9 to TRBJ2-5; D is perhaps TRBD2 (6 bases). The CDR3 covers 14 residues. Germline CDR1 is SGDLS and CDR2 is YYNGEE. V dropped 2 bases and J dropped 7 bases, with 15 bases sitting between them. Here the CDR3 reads CASSVTAEGGTQYF. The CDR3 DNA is TGTGCCAGCAGCGTGACAGCCGAGGGAGGGACCCAGTACTTC. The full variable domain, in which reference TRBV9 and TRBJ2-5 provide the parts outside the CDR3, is DSGVTQTPKHLITATGQRVTLRCSPRSGDLSVYWYQQSLDQGLQFLIQYYNGEERAKGNILERFSAQQFPDLHSELNLSSLELGDSALYFCASSVTAEGGTQYFGPGTRLLVL.

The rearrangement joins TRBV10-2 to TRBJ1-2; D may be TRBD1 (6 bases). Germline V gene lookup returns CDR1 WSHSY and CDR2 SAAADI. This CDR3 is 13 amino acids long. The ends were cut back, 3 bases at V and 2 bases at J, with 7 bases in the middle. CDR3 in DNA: TGCGCCAGCAGTGATACAGGGAACTATGGCTACACCTTC. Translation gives CASSDTGNYGYTF.

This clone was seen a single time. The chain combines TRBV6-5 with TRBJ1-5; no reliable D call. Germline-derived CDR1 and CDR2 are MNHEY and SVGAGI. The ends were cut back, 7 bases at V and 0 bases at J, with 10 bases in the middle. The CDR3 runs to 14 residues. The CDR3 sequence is CASIRRDSNQPQHF. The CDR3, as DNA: TGTGCCAGCATAAGACGGGATAGCAATCAGCCCCAGCATTTT.

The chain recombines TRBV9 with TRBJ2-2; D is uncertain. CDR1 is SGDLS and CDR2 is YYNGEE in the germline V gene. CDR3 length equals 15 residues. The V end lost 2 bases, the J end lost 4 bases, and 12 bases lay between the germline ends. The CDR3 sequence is CASSVNSRTTGELFF. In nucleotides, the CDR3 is TGTGCCAGCAGCGTTAATTCTAGAACCACCGGGGAGCTGTTTTTT.

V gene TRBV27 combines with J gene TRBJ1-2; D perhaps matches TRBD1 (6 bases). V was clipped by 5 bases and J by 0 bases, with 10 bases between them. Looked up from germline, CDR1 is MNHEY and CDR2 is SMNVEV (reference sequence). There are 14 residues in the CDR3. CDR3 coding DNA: TGTGCCAGCAGTAGGAGGGGGGCTAACTATGGCTACACCTTC. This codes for CASSRRGANYGYTF.

CDR3: CASSPRRGGDQPQHF. CDR3 DNA: TGTGCCAGCAGTCCACGGAGGGGTGGTGATCAGCCCCAGCATTTT. J is TRBJ1-5 and V is TRBV6-5; tentative D call: TRBD1 (5 bases). Deletions cut 5 bases from V and 5 bases from J, with 16 bases between. CDR1 is MNHEY and CDR2 is SVGAGI in the germline V gene. This CDR3 is built from 15 residues.

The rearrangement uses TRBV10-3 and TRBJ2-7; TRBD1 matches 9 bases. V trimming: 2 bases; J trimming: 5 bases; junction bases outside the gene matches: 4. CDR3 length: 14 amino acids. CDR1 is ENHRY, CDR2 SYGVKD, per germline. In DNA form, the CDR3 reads TGTGCCATCAGTGAGCCCAGGACAGGGGACGAGCAGTACTTC. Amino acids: CAISEPRTGDEQYF.

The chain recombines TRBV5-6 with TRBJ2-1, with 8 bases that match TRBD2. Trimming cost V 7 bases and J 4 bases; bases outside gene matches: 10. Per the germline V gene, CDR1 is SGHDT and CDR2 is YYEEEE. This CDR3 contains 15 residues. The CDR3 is CASAYGTRGYNEQFF. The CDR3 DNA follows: TGTGCCAGCGCCTACGGGACTAGGGGTTACAATGAGCAGTTCTTC.

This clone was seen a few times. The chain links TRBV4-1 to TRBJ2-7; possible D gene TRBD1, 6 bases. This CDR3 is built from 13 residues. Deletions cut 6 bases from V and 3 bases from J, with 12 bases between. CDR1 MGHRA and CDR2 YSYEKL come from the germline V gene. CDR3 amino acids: CASSSSQGYEQYF. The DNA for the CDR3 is TGCGCCAGCAGTTCCTCACAGGGCTACGAGCAGTACTTC.

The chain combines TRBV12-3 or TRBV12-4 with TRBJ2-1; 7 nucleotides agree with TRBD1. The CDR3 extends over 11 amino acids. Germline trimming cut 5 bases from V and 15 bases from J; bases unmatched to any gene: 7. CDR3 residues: CASSLRGPLFF. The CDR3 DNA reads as TGTGCCAGCAGTCTTAGGGGGCCTTTGTTCTTC.

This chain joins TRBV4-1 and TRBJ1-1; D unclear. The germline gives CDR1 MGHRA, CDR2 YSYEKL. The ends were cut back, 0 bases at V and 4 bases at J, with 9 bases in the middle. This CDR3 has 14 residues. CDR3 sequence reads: CASSQDGMGTEAFF. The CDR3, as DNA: TGCGCCAGCAGCCAAGACGGGATGGGCACTGAAGCTTTCTTT.

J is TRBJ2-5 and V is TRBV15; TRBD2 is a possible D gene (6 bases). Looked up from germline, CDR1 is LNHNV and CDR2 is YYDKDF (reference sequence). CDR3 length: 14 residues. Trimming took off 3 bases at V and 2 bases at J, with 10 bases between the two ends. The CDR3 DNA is TGTGCCACCAGCAGGGGGGACTCACAAGAGACCCAGTACTTC. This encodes CATSRGDSQETQYF.

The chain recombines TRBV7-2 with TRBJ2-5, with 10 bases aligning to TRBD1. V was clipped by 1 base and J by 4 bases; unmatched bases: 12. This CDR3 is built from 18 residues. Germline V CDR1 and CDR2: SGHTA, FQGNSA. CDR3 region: CASSLVLSRTGGPETQYF. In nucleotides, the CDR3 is TGTGCCAGCAGCTTAGTTCTGTCGAGGACAGGGGGTCCAGAGACCCAGTACTTC.

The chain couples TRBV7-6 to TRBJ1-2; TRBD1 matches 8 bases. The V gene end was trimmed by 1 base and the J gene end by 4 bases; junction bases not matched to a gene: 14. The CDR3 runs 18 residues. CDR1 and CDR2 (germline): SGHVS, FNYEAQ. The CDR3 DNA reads TGTGCCAGCAGCTTAGGGCGACAGGGGTCGGGTGTAGGCTATGGCTACACCTTC. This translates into CASSLGRQGSGVGYGYTF.

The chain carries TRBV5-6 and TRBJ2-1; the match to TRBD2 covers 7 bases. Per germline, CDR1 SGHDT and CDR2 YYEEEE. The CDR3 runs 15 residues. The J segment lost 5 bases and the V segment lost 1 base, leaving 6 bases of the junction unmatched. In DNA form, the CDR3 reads TGTGCCAGCAGCTTGACGGGACTACTTAACAATGAGCAGTTCTTC. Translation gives CASSLTGLLNNEQFF. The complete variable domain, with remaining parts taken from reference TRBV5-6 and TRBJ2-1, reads DAGVTQSPTHLIKTRGQQVTLRCSPKSGHDTVSWYQQALGQGPQFIFQYYEEEERQRGNFPDRFSGHQFPNYSSELNVNALLLGDSALYLCASSLTGLLNNEQFFGPGTRLTVL.

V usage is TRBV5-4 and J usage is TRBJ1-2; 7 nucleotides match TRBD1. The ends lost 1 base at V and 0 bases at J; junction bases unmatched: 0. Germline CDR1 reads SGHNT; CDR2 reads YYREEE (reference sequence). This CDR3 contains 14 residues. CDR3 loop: CASSLTGANYGYTF. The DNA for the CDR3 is TGTGCCAGCAGCTTGACAGGGGCTAACTATGGCTACACCTTC.

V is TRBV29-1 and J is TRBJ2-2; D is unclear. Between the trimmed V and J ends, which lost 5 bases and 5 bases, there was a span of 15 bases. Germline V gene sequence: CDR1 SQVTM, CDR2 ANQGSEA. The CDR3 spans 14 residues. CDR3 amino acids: CSVLPYKGTGELFF. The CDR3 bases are TGCAGCGTTTTACCCTACAAAGGTACCGGGGAGCTGTTTTTT.

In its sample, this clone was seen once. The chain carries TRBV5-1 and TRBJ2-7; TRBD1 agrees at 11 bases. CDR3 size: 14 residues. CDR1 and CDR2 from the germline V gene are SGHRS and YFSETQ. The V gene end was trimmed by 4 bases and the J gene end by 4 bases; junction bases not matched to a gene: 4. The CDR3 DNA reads TGCGCCAGCAGCCAGGACAGGGGGCTTTACGAGCAGTACTTC. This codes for CASSQDRGLYEQYF.

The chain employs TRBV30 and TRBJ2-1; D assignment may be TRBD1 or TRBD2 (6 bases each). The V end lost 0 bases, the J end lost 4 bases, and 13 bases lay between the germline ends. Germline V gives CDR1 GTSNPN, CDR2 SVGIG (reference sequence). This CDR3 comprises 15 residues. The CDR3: CAWSVWGAMYNEQFF. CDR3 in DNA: TGTGCCTGGAGTGTTTGGGGGGCGATGTACAATGAGCAGTTCTTC. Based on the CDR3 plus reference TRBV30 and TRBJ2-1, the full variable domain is SQTIHQWPATLVQPVGSPLSLECTVEGTSNPNLYWYRQAAGRGLQLLFYSVGIGQISSEVPQNLSASRPQDRQFILSSKKLLLSDSGFYLCAWSVWGAMYNEQFFGPGTRLTVL.

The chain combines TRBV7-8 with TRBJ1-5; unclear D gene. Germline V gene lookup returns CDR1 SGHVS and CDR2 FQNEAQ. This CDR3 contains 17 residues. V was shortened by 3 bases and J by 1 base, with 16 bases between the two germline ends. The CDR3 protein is CASSFNSGSWSNQPQHF. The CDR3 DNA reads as TGTGCCAGCAGCTTCAATTCCGGGTCTTGGAGCAATCAGCCCCAGCATTTT.

CDR3 DNA: TGTGCCAGCAGCTTAGCAAGGGTTTTCGTACAGCCCCAGCATTTT. It is translated as CASSLARVFVQPQHF. V gene TRBV7-2 combines with J gene TRBJ1-5; D is uncertain. CDR3 length: 15 amino acids. V lost 0 bases and J 7 bases, leaving 13 bases between the germline ends. The germline V gene has CDR1 SGHTA and CDR2 FQGNSA.

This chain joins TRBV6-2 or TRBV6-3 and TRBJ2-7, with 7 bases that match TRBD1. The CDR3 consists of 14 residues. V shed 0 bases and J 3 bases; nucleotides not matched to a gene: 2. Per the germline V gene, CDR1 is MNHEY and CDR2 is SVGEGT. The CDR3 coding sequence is TGTGCCAGCAGTTACTCGACAGGGTTCTACGAGCAGTACTTC. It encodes CASSYSTGFYEQYF.

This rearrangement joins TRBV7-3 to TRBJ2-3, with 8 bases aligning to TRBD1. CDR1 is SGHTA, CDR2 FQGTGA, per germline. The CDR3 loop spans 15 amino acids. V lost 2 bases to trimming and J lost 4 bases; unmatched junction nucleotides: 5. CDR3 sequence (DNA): TGTGCCAGCAGCTTACAGGGGGCCGTCGCAGATACGCAGTATTTT. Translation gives CASSLQGAVADTQYF.